The clone carrying this T cell receptor beta chain was seen many times. The sample's time point: patch test 1, 2 weeks after DPC sensitization. Treatment reported: therapeutic diphenylcyclopropenone sensitization with weekly scalp DPC. Those who donated were patients with alopecia, 18 to 70 years of age, and suitable for DPC. This record comes from a study of human T cells and chemical hapten exposure. Study as a whole: All through the approximately 22-week study, the scalp of each patient received diphenylcyclopropenone doses weekly.

Germline loops: CDR1 SGHTA, CDR2 FQGNSA. The CDR3 spans 15 residues. The V segment lost 5 bases and the J segment 6 bases; nucleotides outside the gene matches: 8. TCRdb re-derived calls from the RACE reads in MiXCR, one entry per CDR3 protein. This table has fewer than 95,000 distinct CDR3 sequences, about 10% appearing once. This sequence was found in a man aged 40-49 years with alopecia areata. Some clones in this sample may be carry-over from other donors' samples. V and J are TRBV7-2 and TRBJ2-7; 12 positions match TRBD2. The sequenced sample was whole blood, obtained in connection with sensitization to the hapten diphenylcyclopropenone (DPC). DNA of the CDR3: TGTGCCAGCAGCAATCGACTAGCGGGAGCGAGCGAGCAGTACTTC. Translated, it gives CASSNRLAGASEQYF.